The T cell receptor beta chain under discussion was sequenced for a study of blood T cell repertoires in COVID-19. As for the study in general: Acute and convalescent COVID-19 specimens originated in the United States, Italy and Spain. PBMCs, B-cell-depleted T cells, or T cells were the source of the cDNA or gDNA that made up the material.

Data came from immunoSEQ multiplex PCR; TCRdb stores just in-frame clones and leaves some out. In the table there are under 95,000 clones, 85% of which are singletons. This clone has only one observation. Those enrolled in Seattle joined during active infection and were followed longitudinally afterward. The clonotype originates from a man between 50 and 59 years old with COVID-19, enrolled during active disease. Sequenced sample: peripheral blood.

CDR3 amino acids: CASSDQGSRRKLFF. The CDR3 region has the DNA TGTGCCAGCAGTGACCAGGGCTCCCGTCGGAAACTGTTTTTT. The chain is built from TRBV6-1 and TRBJ1-4; tentatively, D is TRBD1 (5 bases). Looked up from germline, CDR1 is MNHNS and CDR2 is SASEGT. V lost 3 bases, J lost 11 bases, and 16 bases lay in between. This CDR3 is built from 14 residues.